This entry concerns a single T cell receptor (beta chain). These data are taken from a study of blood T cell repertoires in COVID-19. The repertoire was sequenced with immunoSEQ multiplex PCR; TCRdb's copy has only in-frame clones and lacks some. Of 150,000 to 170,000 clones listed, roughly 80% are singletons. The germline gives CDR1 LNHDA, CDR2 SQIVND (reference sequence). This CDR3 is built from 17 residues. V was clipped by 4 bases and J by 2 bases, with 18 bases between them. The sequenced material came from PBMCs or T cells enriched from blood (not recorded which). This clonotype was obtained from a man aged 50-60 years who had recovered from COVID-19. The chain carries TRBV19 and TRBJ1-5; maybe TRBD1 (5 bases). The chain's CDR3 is CASSNGLGGLGNQPQHF. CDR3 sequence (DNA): TGTGCCAGTAGTAATGGCCTGGGGGGTTTAGGCAATCAGCCCCAGCATTTT.